The present T cell receptor (beta chain) was sequenced within a study of T-cell reconstitution after alpha-beta-depleted transplantation in children. Unique molecular identifiers were incorporated during preparation of the TCRbeta library. From the PCR reads, TCRdb called clonotypes with MiXCR, one entry per CDR3 protein. The sample carries approximately 390,000 distinct CDR3 sequences, about a tenth recorded once. This CDR3 has 14 amino acids. Per germline, CDR1 DFQATT and CDR2 SNEGSKA (reference sequence). Between the trimmed V and J ends, which lost 3 bases and 4 bases, there was a span of 15 bases. This clonotype was seen only a few times.

The sample in question was PBMCs from the stem cell graft donor, obtained from the stem cell graft. The V and J genes are TRBV20-1 and TRBJ2-5, with D tentatively TRBD1 or TRBD2 (7 bases each). The receptor was derived from a human donor who donated a stem cell graft to a child with acute myeloid leukemia. In DNA form, the CDR3 reads TGCAGTGCTAGCAGGGGGACTATATTAGAGACCCAGTACTTC. Translation gives CSASRGTILETQYF.